Presented here are 13 T cell receptor beta chains from one specimen sequenced in a study of Tregs in tolerant kidney transplant recipients. The nonmyeloablative bone marrow transplants came from related graft donors, with transient mixed chimerism. Sequenced by immunoSEQ multiplex PCR; TCRdb stores in-frame clones only, minus some. This table holds 55,000 to 75,000 clones, 80% to 90% found once. The sample here was CD4+ T cells from blood (PBMCs), taken 6 months after the transplant. These receptors were obtained from a human patient who received a combined kidney and bone marrow transplant. The graft donor may be the source of some T cells.

V gene TRBV6-6 combines with J gene TRBJ2-2, with D unclear. The CDR3 totals 13 residues. V was trimmed by 9 bases and J by 6 bases, leaving 14 bases between them. Germline V lookup: CDR1 MNHNY, CDR2 SVGAGI (reference sequence). The CDR3 DNA is TGTGCCAGTACCGCCCGACACCCCGGGGAGCTGTTTTTT. Residues: CASTARHPGELFF.

The CDR3 DNA reads as TGTGCCAGCAGCATTGACCCGGGAGGTGGTTCACCCCTCCACTTT. Encoded protein: CASSIDPGGGSPLHF. This sequence joins TRBV7-6 and TRBJ1-6; D unclear. The length of the CDR3 is 15 residues. The V end lost 5 bases, the J end lost 9 bases, and 17 bases lay between the germline ends. Germline V gene data show CDR1 as SGHVS and CDR2 as FNYEAQ.

This sequence joins TRBV28 and TRBJ2-7; TRBD1 agrees at 9 bases. The V gene end was trimmed by 5 bases and the J gene end by 5 bases; junction bases not matched to a gene: 16. This CDR3 has 17 amino acids. From germline, CDR1 is MDHEN and CDR2 SYDVKM. CDR3: CASSLPRDRAKAHEQYF. CDR3 in DNA: TGTGCCAGCAGTCTTCCTAGGGACAGGGCGAAGGCACACGAGCAGTACTTC.

This clone was observed a single time. V gene TRBV5-1 combines with J gene TRBJ2-6; D unclear. The CDR3 length is 14 residues. V lost 3 bases and J lost 4, with 8 bases in between. Germline assignment: CDR1 SGHRS and CDR2 YFSETQ. The CDR3 reads CASSSETGANVLTF. The CDR3, as DNA: TGCGCCAGCAGCTCGGAGACCGGGGCCAACGTCCTGACTTTC.

V gene TRBV5-1 combines with J gene TRBJ2-3, with D perhaps matching TRBD2 (6 bases). The CDR3 spans 12 residues. Germline V gives CDR1 SGHRS, CDR2 YFSETQ. The V gene lost 7 bases and the J gene lost 9 bases, with 15 bases spanning the gap. In nucleotides, the CDR3 is TGCGCCAGCGGGCGGGATATGGGAACGCAGTATTTT. This gives the protein CASGRDMGTQYF.

This clone was detected once. V is TRBV7-2 and J is TRBJ1-1; no definite D call. Trimming pared 5 bases from V and 1 base from J, leaving 8 bases between. The CDR3 contains 13 residues. Germline lookup yields CDR1 SGHTA and CDR2 FQGNSA. CDR3 bases: TGTGCCAGCAGCAATACATGGAACACTGAAGCTTTCTTT. Protein sequence: CASSNTWNTEAFF.

The count of this clone is one. The V and J genes are TRBV2 and TRBJ2-3; no clear D gene. The CDR3 spans 14 residues. V lost 6 bases and J lost 6, with 16 bases in between. The V gene's germline CDR1 is SNHLY and CDR2 FYNNEI. Here the CDR3 reads CASSVLLKSDTQYF. The CDR3 region has the DNA TGTGCCAGCAGCGTCTTACTGAAGTCGGATACGCAGTATTTT.

Remarks on this clone: The sample contains more than one DNA sequence encoding this CDR3. The rearrangement uses TRBV7-2 and TRBJ1-2; D unclear. CDR1 and CDR2 from the germline V gene are SGHTA and FQGNSA. There are 13 residues in the CDR3. V shed 6 bases and J shed 7 bases, with 15 bases lying between them. CDR3 sequence: CASRFEGGFGYTF. In nucleotides, the CDR3 is TGTGCCAGCAGATTTGAAGGAGGGTTTGGCTACACCTTC.

The chain links TRBV4-2 to TRBJ2-1, with 10 bases that match TRBD2. This CDR3 contains 16 residues. CDR1 and CDR2 (germline): LGHNA, YNFKEQ. V was clipped by 0 bases and J by 5 bases; unmatched bases: 4. The CDR3 sequence: CASSQDVAGGDNEQFF. As DNA, the CDR3 is TGTGCCAGCAGCCAAGATGTAGCGGGAGGCGACAATGAGCAGTTCTTC.

This clone came up once. At one end the junction does not follow the germline gene, possibly because of a read error. This CDR3 reads CASSLERDSNEQYF. Written as DNA, the CDR3 is TGTGCCAGCAGCTTGGAGCGAGACTCCAACGAGCAGTACTTC. The gene calls are TRBV5-4 and TRBJ2-7; no definite D call. Per germline, CDR1 SGHNT and CDR2 YYREEE (reference sequence). CDR3 size: 14 residues.

The chain uses TRBV18 and TRBJ1-5; 7 bases line up with TRBD1. V dropped 2 bases and J dropped 5; count of bases not matched to a gene: 6. CDR3 size: 15 residues. Looked up from germline, CDR1 is KGHSH and CDR2 is LQKENI. CDR3 bases: TGTGCCAGCTCACCAATGACAGGGTTTGATCAGCCCCAGCATTTT. This codes for CASSPMTGFDQPQHF.

This clone was recorded a few times. V gene TRBV29-1 combines with J gene TRBJ1-1; 7 bases are shared with TRBD1. Germline V CDR1 and CDR2: SQVTM, ANQGSEA. V gave up 6 bases and J gave up 1 base; unmatched junction bases: 11. This CDR3 spans 15 amino acids. The CDR3 DNA follows: TGCAGCGTGGCAGGGACAGCCTTCCCGAACACTGAAGCTTTCTTT. Its translation: CSVAGTAFPNTEAFF.

The chain links TRBV19 to TRBJ2-7, with 8 bases lining up with TRBD2. Germline CDR1 reads LNHDA; CDR2 reads SQIVND (reference sequence). V was clipped by 4 bases and J by 2 bases; unmatched bases: 4. CDR3 size: 14 residues. This CDR3 reads CASSTSGRPYEQYF. In nucleotides, the CDR3 is TGTGCCAGTAGTACTAGCGGGCGACCCTACGAGCAGTACTTC.